This is a list of T cell receptor beta chains from one sample in a study of control samples from healthy donors and cancer patients. Libraries were prepared by immunoSEQ multiplex PCR; TCRdb keeps only in-frame clonotypes and omits some of them. The table shows approximately 150,000 clones, with roughly 94% occurring only once. Material for sequencing was blood. The receptors were gathered from a woman in her late teens or twenties in good health. Each CDR3 is given with its conserved first and last residue. D genes are given only for firm matches. The listing skips clone size in some rows; elsewhere it reads once, few, many or a size class.

D | size | J | V | DNA | CDR3
TRBD2 | NA | TRBJ2-1 | TRBV6-2/TRBV6-3 | TGTGCCAGCAGTTCAAATCTGCGGACTAGCGGGAGAGGGTCCTACAATGAGCAGTTCTTC | CASSSNLRTSGRGSYNEQFF
NA | NA | TRBJ2-3 | TRBV5-1 | TGCGCCAGCACCTCATGGACCGGCAGGGCGAACACAGATACGCAGTATTTT | CASTSWTGRANTDTQYF
NA | NA | TRBJ2-5 | TRBV24-1 | TGTGCCACCAGTGATCCTAGGGGGGGTCAAGAGACCCAGTACTTC | CATSDPRGGQETQYF
NA | NA | TRBJ1-5 | TRBV20-1 | TGCAGTGCTAGTTCTAGCAATCAGCCCCAGCATTTT | CSASSSNQPQHF
NA | NA | TRBJ2-3 | TRBV7-9 | TGTGCCAGCAGCTTAGGGGAAGGGTCGCAGTATTTT | CASSLGEGSQYF
NA | NA | TRBJ2-1 | TRBV9 | TGTGCCAGCAGCGTAGATGGGGAGCACGGCAATGAGCAGTTCTTC | CASSVDGEHGNEQFF
NA | NA | TRBJ1-5 | TRBV12-3/TRBV12-4 | TGTGCCAGCAGAGTTAATAGCAATCAGCCCCAGCATTTT | CASRVNSNQPQHF
NA | NA | TRBJ2-5 | TRBV11-2 | TGTGCCAGCAGGGGGCTTCGGGGCCACCTAAGGGGAGAGACCCAGTACTTC | CASRGLRGHLRGETQYF
NA | NA | TRBJ1-5 | TRBV6-4 | TGTGCCAGCAGTGAAGTGAGCAGGAAGTCCAATCAGCCCCAGCATTTT | CASSEVSRKSNQPQHF
TRBD2 | NA | TRBJ2-5 | TRBV13 | TGTGCCAGCAGCTTGAGCGGGGGGCGGGGAGAGACCCAGTACTTC | CASSLSGGRGETQYF
TRBD2 | NA | TRBJ2-5 | TRBV6-7 | TGTGCCAGCAGTCACCGGACTAGCGGGAGGGCCTGGGAAGAGACCCAGTACTTC | CASSHRTSGRAWEETQYF
NA | NA | TRBJ1-1 | TRBV29-1 | TGCAGCGTCCGACCGGACGGATACACTGGGACTTTCTTT | CSVRPDGYTGTFF
NA | NA | TRBJ2-3 | TRBV3-1/TRBV3-2 | TGTGCCAGCAGTCCGGGGTCCCGCACAGATACGCAGTATTTT | CASSPGSRTDTQYF
NA | NA | TRBJ1-1 | TRBV19 | TGTGCCAGTATCGGCTCGAGAGGGTGGGGAACTGAAGCTTTCTTT | CASIGSRGWGTEAFF
NA | NA | TRBJ1-2 | TRBV15 | TGTGCCACCAGCAGAGGTCCCATCGACGGACCTTTCTATGGCTACACCTTC | CATSRGPIDGPFYGYTF
NA | NA | TRBJ1-5 | TRBV11-2 | TGTGCCAGCAGCCGCGGGGTTACAAATCAGCCCCAGCATTTT | CASSRGVTNQPQHF
TRBD2 | NA | TRBJ2-3 | TRBV2 | TGTGCCAGCAATCCGAGACTAGCGGGGGATTTCACAGATACGCAGTATTTT | CASNPRLAGDFTDTQYF
TRBD1 | once | TRBJ2-7 | TRBV27 | TGTGCCAGCAGTTTTACCGGGACAGGGGTTCTGTACGAGCAGTACTTC | CASSFTGTGVLYEQYF
NA | NA | TRBJ2-2 | TRBV6-5 | TGTGCCAGCAGTCCTAACACCGGGGAGCTGTTTTTT | CASSPNTGELFF
NA | NA | TRBJ2-7 | TRBV5-6 | TGTGCCAGCAGCTTGGGGGACGGTACCTACGAGCAGTACTTC | CASSLGDGTYEQYF
NA | NA | TRBJ1-5 | TRBV7-2 | TGTGCCAGCAGCTTAGTAGGGGAGCAGCCCCAGCATTTT | CASSLVGEQPQHF
NA | NA | TRBJ1-1 | TRBV6-5 | TGTGCCAGCAGTTACTCTGGGGGATTGAACACTGAAGCTTTCTTT | CASSYSGGLNTEAFF
NA | NA | TRBJ2-5 | TRBV9 | TGTGCCAGCAGCGTAGCGACTAACCAAGAGACCCAGTACTTC | CASSVATNQETQYF
NA | NA | TRBJ2-3 | TRBV18 | TGTGCCAGCTCACCAGAAGGGATGAGGCTAACAGATACGCAGTATTTT | CASSPEGMRLTDTQYF
NA | once | TRBJ1-2 | TRBV27 | TGTGCCAGCAGTCCAAGTTGGCAGACTAACTATGGCTACACCTTC | CASSPSWQTNYGYTF
TRBD2 | NA | TRBJ2-5 | TRBV24-1 | TGTGCCACCAGTGATTCTTGGACTAGCGGGGGGGTTCAGGACTTC | CATSDSWTSGGVQDF
TRBD2 | NA | TRBJ2-1 | TRBV6-2/TRBV6-3 | TGTGCCAGCAGTTCGCCCTCTAGCGGGGGTAATGAGCAGTTCTTC | CASSSPSSGGNEQFF
TRBD1 | NA | TRBJ2-5 | TRBV5-1 | TGCGCCAGCAGCAAGGGACAGGGGAATGAGACCCAGTACTTC | CASSKGQGNETQYF
NA | once | TRBJ2-3 | TRBV12-3/TRBV12-4 | TGTGCCAGCGAATCAGGATATACGCAGTATTTT | CASESGYTQYF
NA | NA | TRBJ1-2 | TRBV27 | TGTGCCAGCAGTTTAAAGGGAGAGGGGTTAAACTATGGCTACACCTTC | CASSLKGEGLNYGYTF
NA | few | TRBJ1-6 | TRBV6-5 | TGTGCCAGCAGGCTTGCTCGGGGAAATTCACCCCTCCACTTT | CASRLARGNSPLHF
NA | NA | TRBJ2-5 | TRBV15 | TGTGCCACCAGCAGCAGGGATAGGACGACCCAGTACTTC | CATSSRDRTTQYF
NA | NA | TRBJ2-7 | TRBV28 | TGTGCCAGCAGTTGGCACGGCTCCTACGAGCAGTACTTC | CASSWHGSYEQYF
NA | few | TRBJ2-3 | TRBV28 | TGTGCCAGCAGTTTAAGGACAGTATGGGGCACAGATACGCAGTATTTT | CASSLRTVWGTDTQYF
NA | NA | TRBJ1-6 | TRBV12-3/TRBV12-4 | TGTGCCAGCAATGACAGGAATAATTCACCCCTCCACTTT | CASNDRNNSPLHF
NA | NA | TRBJ1-4 | TRBV6-6 | TGTGCCAGCAGCCTAAGGTGGCACCATGAAAAACTGTTTTTT | CASSLRWHHEKLFF